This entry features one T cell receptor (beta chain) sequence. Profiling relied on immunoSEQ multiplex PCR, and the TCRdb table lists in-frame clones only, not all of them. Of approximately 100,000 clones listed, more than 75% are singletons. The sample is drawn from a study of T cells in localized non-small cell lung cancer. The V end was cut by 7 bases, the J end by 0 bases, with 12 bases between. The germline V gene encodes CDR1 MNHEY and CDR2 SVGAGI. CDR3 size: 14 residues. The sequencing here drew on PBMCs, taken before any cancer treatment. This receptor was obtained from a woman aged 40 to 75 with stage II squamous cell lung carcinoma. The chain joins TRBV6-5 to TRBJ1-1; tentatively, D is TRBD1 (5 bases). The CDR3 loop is CASTSTAMNTEAFF. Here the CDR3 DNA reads TGTGCCAGCACGTCGACAGCCATGAACACTGAAGCTTTCTTT.